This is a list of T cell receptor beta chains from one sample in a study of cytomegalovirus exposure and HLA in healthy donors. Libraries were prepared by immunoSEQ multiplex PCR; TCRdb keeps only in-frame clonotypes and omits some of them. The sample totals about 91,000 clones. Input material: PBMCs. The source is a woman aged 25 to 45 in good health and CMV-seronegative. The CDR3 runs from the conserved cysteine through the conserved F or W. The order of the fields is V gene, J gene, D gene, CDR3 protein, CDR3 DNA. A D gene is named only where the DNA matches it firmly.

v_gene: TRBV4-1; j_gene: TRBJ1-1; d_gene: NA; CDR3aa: CASSHGRDGAMNTEAFF; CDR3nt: TGCGCCAGCAGCCATGGAAGGGATGGGGCTATGAACACTGAAGCTTTCTTT
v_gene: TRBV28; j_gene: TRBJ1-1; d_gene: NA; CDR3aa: CASSFPQGGRTEAFF; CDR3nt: TGTGCCAGCAGTTTCCCCCAGGGCGGGAGAACTGAAGCTTTCTTT
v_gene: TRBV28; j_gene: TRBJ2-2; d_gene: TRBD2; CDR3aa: CASSLSHFPGTSGSKNTGELFF; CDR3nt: TGTGCCAGCAGTTTATCCCACTTTCCTGGGACTAGCGGGAGTAAGAACACCGGGGAGCTGTTTTTT
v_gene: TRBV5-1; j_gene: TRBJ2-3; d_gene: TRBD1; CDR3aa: CASSQGDPGTDTQYF; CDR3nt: TGCGCCAGCAGTCAGGGGGACCCAGGCACAGATACGCAGTATTTT
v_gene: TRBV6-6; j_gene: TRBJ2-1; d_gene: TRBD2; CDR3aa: CASLMPGLAHYNEQFF; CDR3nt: TGTGCCAGCCTAATGCCAGGACTAGCGCACTACAATGAGCAGTTCTTC
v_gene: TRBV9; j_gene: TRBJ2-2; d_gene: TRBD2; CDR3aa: CASSVLPGTSGATGELFF; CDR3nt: TGTGCCAGCAGCGTACTTCCCGGGACTAGCGGGGCAACCGGGGAGCTGTTTTTT
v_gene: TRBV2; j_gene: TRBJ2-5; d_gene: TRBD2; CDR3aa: CASSYRGLAGGVYQETQYF; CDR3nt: TGTGCCAGCAGTTACCGGGGACTAGCGGGGGGAGTCTATCAAGAGACCCAGTACTTC
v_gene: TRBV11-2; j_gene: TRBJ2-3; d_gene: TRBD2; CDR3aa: CASSRSGASTDTQYF; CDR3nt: TGTGCCAGCAGCCGTAGCGGGGCTAGCACAGATACGCAGTATTTT
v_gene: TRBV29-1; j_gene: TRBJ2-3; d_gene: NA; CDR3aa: CSATGRTDTQYF; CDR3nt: TGCAGCGCCACAGGCCGCACAGATACGCAGTATTTT
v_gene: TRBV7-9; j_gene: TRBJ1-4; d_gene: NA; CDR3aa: CASTPVDGNEKLFF; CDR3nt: TGTGCCAGCACCCCCGTAGACGGGAATGAAAAACTGTTTTTT
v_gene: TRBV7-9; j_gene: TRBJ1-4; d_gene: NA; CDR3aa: CASSFRSDEKLFF; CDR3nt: TGTGCCAGCAGCTTTCGGTCCGATGAAAAACTGTTTTTT
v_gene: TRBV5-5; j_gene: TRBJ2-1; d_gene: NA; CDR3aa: CASSLFTGNEQFF; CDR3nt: TGTGCCAGCAGCTTGTTTACGGGAAATGAGCAGTTCTTC
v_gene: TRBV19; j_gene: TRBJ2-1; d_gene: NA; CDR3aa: CASKQGRGNYNEQFF; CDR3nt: TGTGCCAGTAAACAAGGGAGAGGTAACTACAATGAGCAGTTCTTC
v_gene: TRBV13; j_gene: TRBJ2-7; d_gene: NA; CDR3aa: CASSSDTYSYEQYF; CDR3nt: TGTGCCAGCAGCTCGGACACCTACTCCTACGAGCAGTACTTC